These T cell receptor beta chains were read from a single sample in a study of T-cell reconstitution after alpha-beta-depleted transplantation in children. MiXCR, run by TCRdb on the PCR reads, gives a single entry per CDR3 protein. The data show more than 550,000 distinct CDR3 sequences, about 10% seen once. The sequencing here drew on PBMCs from the stem cell graft donor, taken from the stem cell graft. These receptor sequences come from a human donor who donated a stem cell graft to a child with acute myeloid leukemia. Each CDR3 is given with its conserved first and last residue. A D gene is named only where the DNA matches it firmly. Expanded clones are given a class, and other clones once, few, many or no size at all.

J gene,V gene,clone size,D gene,CDR3 protein,CDR3 DNA
TRBJ2-7,TRBV5-1,few,.,CASAYQGPSYEQYF,TGCGCCAGCGCTTATCAGGGCCCTTCCTACGAGCAGTACTTC
TRBJ2-1,TRBV2,.,.,CASIRGTEVDEQFF,TGTGCCAGCATTCGGGGGACTGAAGTCGATGAGCAGTTCTTC
TRBJ2-1,TRBV7-2,.,TRBD2,CASSYSSGLAAGGEQFF,TGTGCCAGCTCATACTCCTCGGGACTAGCGGCGGGGGGGGAGCAGTTCTTC
TRBJ2-5,TRBV7-2,few,TRBD2,CASSYLAGVVETQYF,TGTGCCAGCAGCTACCTAGCGGGAGTTGTGGAGACCCAGTACTTC
TRBJ2-7,TRBV12-3/TRBV12-4,.,TRBD2,CASRPTGGGLEQYF,TGTGCCAGCAGACCCACGGGGGGAGGTCTCGAGCAGTACTTC
TRBJ2-3,TRBV12-3/TRBV12-4,.,TRBD2,CASSGSGSLDTQYF,TGTGCCAGCAGTGGTAGCGGGAGTTTGGATACGCAGTATTTT
TRBJ2-7,TRBV7-6,many,TRBD2,CASSLGLAGATMGEQYF,TGTGCCAGCAGCTTAGGACTAGCGGGAGCAACTATGGGCGAGCAGTACTTC
TRBJ2-1,TRBV20-1,many,TRBD2,CSARPMTSGDYNEQFF,TGCAGTGCTAGACCAATGACTAGCGGGGATTACAATGAGCAGTTCTTC
TRBJ2-1,TRBV5-1,few,.,CASVREGLGGAGSYNEQFF,TGCGCCAGCGTCCGAGAGGGGCTCGGAGGGGCGGGTAGCTACAATGAGCAGTTCTTC
TRBJ2-1,TRBV19,few,.,CASSMQRVGDNEQFF,TGTGCCAGTAGTATGCAGAGGGTAGGGGACAATGAGCAGTTCTTC
TRBJ2-1,TRBV5-1,few,TRBD2,CASSPEAGGVSNEQFF,TGCGCCAGCAGCCCCGAAGCGGGAGGAGTATCAAATGAGCAGTTCTTC
TRBJ2-7,TRBV29-1,.,.,CSAGWVSEQYF,TGCAGCGCCGGGTGGGTTTCCGAGCAGTACTTC
TRBJ2-1,TRBV7-2,.,.,CASSLGVWTSNNEQFF,TGTGCCAGCAGCTTAGGAGTCTGGACATCAAACAATGAGCAGTTCTTC
TRBJ1-1,TRBV20-1,many,TRBD1,CSARPWDRGLGTEAFF,TGCAGTGCTAGGCCCTGGGACAGGGGGCTTGGCACTGAAGCTTTCTTT
TRBJ1-6,TRBV4-1,few,TRBD1,CASSLRQGQENSPLHF,TGCGCCAGCAGCCTCCGTCAGGGACAGGAAAATTCACCCCTCCACTTT
TRBJ2-3,TRBV3-1,few,TRBD2,CATSSGTKDTQYF,TGTGCCACCTCAAGCGGGACGAAAGATACGCAGTATTTT
TRBJ1-1,TRBV29-1,many,.,CSVDRGRPEAFF,TGCAGCGTTGACAGGGGCCGGCCTGAAGCTTTCTTT
TRBJ2-5,TRBV28,.,.,CASTFSIGAPQYF,TGTGCCAGCACTTTCTCCATCGGGGCCCCCCAGTACTTC
TRBJ2-7,TRBV12-3/TRBV12-4,many,TRBD2,CASSLGLVGEQYF,TGTGCCAGCAGTTTGGGACTAGTCGGCGAGCAGTACTTC
TRBJ2-5,TRBV20-1,.,TRBD2,CSARVSGRAETQYF,TGCAGTGCTAGAGTTAGCGGGAGGGCAGAGACCCAGTACTTC
TRBJ2-2,TRBV28,few,.,CASSLPVGSANTGELFF,TGTGCCAGCAGTTTGCCAGTAGGGAGCGCGAACACCGGGGAGCTGTTTTTT
TRBJ2-2,TRBV7-3,few,.,CASSLQGPTGELFF,TGTGCCAGCAGCTTACAGGGTCCGACCGGGGAGCTGTTTTTT
TRBJ2-7,TRBV20-1,many,TRBD1,CSAPGTGGREQYF,TGCAGTGCCCCAGGGACAGGGGGACGCGAGCAGTACTTC
TRBJ2-7,TRBV3-1,few,.,CASRRGGEQYF,TGTGCCAGCCGTAGGGGGGGGGAGCAGTACTTC
TRBJ2-7,TRBV6-2/TRBV6-3,.,TRBD1,CASGRTGYYEQYF,TGTGCCAGCGGACGGACAGGCTACTACGAGCAGTACTTC
TRBJ1-2,TRBV28,few,TRBD1,CASRRFGTGGIYGYTF,TGTGCCAGCAGACGTTTTGGGACAGGTGGCATCTATGGCTACACCTTC
TRBJ2-3,TRBV10-3,many,TRBD2,CATTTPREGTDTQYF,TGTGCCACAACAACCCCGCGGGAGGGCACAGATACGCAGTATTTT